This T cell receptor beta chain was recovered during a study of memory CD4+ T cells and cytomegalovirus serostatus. For the study at large: This sample comes from healthy Belgian adults, eight to ten CMV seropositive, some 22 seronegative.

V lost 0 bases and J 3 bases, leaving 20 bases between the germline ends. Germline CDR1 and CDR2: LNHNV and YYDKDF (reference sequence). CDR3 length equals 18 residues. Sequenced by immunoSEQ multiplex PCR; TCRdb stores in-frame clones only, minus some. The sample records 50,000 to 65,000 clones, approximately 80% being singletons. There are a few counts of this clone. Single viable CD3+CD4+CD8-CD45RO+ cells were sorted as the memory CD4+ T cells. This TCR came from an adult in good health and CMV-seropositive. The V call is TRBV15, the J call TRBJ2-5; D might be TRBD1 (7 bases). Sequencing was carried out using memory CD4+ T cells from blood. CDR3 sequence reads: CATSRESIRGTDKETQYF. CDR3 sequence (DNA): TGTGCCACCAGCAGAGAATCTATACGCGGGACAGACAAAGAGACCCAGTACTTC.